The 6 T cell receptor beta chains given below trace back to one sample, sequenced in a study of identifying expanded T cells in peripheral blood (dated by TCRdb to the late 2010s). Library preparation employed the immunoSEQ multiplex PCR assay. Held by TCRdb, this immuneACCESS table contains in-frame sequences only and omits some clones. Under half of the omission traces to an unresolved V gene where checked; the cause of the rest is unknown. Recorded for this sample are some 81,000 clones; approximately 84% of them occurred a single time. The biggest ten clones account for 15% to 20% of the sample. Sequenced material: blood. Receptor source: a person between 18 and 75 years old in good health.

The chain carries TRBV7-9 and TRBJ2-7; D could derive from TRBD1 or TRBD2 (7 bases each). This CDR3 comprises 15 residues. V was cut by 0 bases and J by 7 bases, with 16 bases left in between. CDR1 and CDR2 from the germline V gene are SEHNR and FQNEAQ (reference sequence). The CDR3 here is CASSLAGEGAREQYF. The CDR3 nucleotides read TGTGCCAGCAGCTTAGCGGGGGAGGGGGCGAGGGAGCAGTACTTC. The variable domain in full, with the rest retrieved from reference TRBV7-9 and TRBJ2-7, is DTGVSQNPRHKITKRGQNVTFRCDPISEHNRLYWYRQTLGQGPEFLTYFQNEAQLEKSRLLSDRFSAERPKGSFSTLEIQRTEQGDSAMYLCASSLAGEGAREQYFGPGTRLTVT.

This chain links TRBV19 with TRBJ1-5; D gene uncertain. V lost 5 bases and J 4 bases, leaving 6 bases between the germline ends. The CDR3 is made up of 12 amino acids. The germline V gene has CDR1 LNHDA and CDR2 SQIVND (reference sequence). The CDR3 reads CASSYLNQPQHF. CDR3 nucleotide sequence: TGTGCCAGTAGTTACCTTAATCAGCCCCAGCATTTT.

This clone has just a few counts. V is TRBV27 and J is TRBJ1-4; the match to TRBD1 covers 9 bases. Germline CDR1 reads MNHEY; CDR2 reads SMNVEV (reference sequence). Trimming took 4 bases from V and 7 from J; bases not matched to a gene: 1. There are 13 residues in the CDR3. CDR3 nucleotide sequence: TGTGCCAGCAGTTGGACAGGGGTTGAAAAACTGTTTTTT. Translated: CASSWTGVEKLFF.

About this clone itself: The junction and the germline gene differ at one end; a read error may be behind it. The chain couples TRBV28 to TRBJ1-1; no clear D gene. Looked up from germline, CDR1 is MDHEN and CDR2 is SYDVKM. The CDR3 spans 16 residues. The CDR3 loop reads CASSLERKLGNPEAFF. CDR3 bases: TGTGCCAGCAGCCTTGAACGGAAACTAGGGAACCCTGAAGCTTTCTTT.

The chain combines TRBV7-8 with TRBJ2-3; weak D call: TRBD2 (5 bases). This CDR3 contains 15 residues. Germline CDR1 and CDR2: SGHVS and FQNEAQ. Trimming removed 1 base from V and 0 bases from J, with 8 bases in between. In DNA, the CDR3 is TGTGCCAGCAGCTTAGAAGCGGCTAGCACAGATACGCAGTATTTT. Residues: CASSLEAASTDTQYF. Complete variable domain (other parts from reference TRBV7-8 and TRBJ2-3): GAGVSQSPRYKVAKRGQDVALRCDPISGHVSLFWYQQALGQGPEFLTYFQNEAQLDKSGLPSDRFFAERPEGSVSTLKIQRTQQEDSAVYLCASSLEAASTDTQYFGPGTRLTVL.

This clone has a single count. The chain carries TRBV11-3 and TRBJ2-2; tentative D call: TRBD1 (5 bases). Germline assignment: CDR1 SGHNT and CDR2 YENEEA. Trimming cost V 4 bases and J 9 bases, with 12 bases left between them. The CDR3 loop spans 13 amino acids. DNA of the CDR3: TGTGCCAGCAGCTCAAGTCAGGGTCGGGAGCTGTTTTTT. Protein: CASSSSQGRELFF. The whole variable domain, remainder taken from reference TRBV11-3 and TRBJ2-2, is EAGVVQSPRYKIIEKKQPVAFWCNPISGHNTLYWYLQNLGQGPELLIRYENEEAVDDSQLPKDRFSAERLKGVDSTLKIQPAELGDSAVYLCASSSSQGRELFFGEGSRLTVL.